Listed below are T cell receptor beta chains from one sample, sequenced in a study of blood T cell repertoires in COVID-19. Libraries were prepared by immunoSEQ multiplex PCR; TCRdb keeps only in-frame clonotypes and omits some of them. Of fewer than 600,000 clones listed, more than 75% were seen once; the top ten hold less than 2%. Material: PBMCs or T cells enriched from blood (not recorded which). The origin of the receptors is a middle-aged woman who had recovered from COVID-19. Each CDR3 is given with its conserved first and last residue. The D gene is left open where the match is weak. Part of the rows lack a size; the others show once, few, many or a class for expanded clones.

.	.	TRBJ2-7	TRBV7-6	CASSPAAGPTYEQYF	TGTGCCAGCAGCCCGGCGGCGGGGCCCACCTACGAGCAGTACTTC
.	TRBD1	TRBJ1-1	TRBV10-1	CASSQGDTEAFF	TGCGCCAGCAGTCAGGGGGACACTGAAGCTTTCTTT
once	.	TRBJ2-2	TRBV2	CASSESGVITGELFF	TGTGCCAGCAGTGAATCGGGGGTAATCACCGGGGAGCTGTTTTTT
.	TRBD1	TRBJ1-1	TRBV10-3	CAISELGDREAFF	TGTGCCATCAGTGAGTTGGGGGACAGAGAAGCTTTCTTT
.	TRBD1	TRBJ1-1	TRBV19	CASSMWTGLMNTEAFF	TGTGCCAGTAGTATGTGGACAGGGCTTATGAACACTGAAGCTTTCTTT
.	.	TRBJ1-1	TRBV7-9	CASPELGSSGKNTEAFF	TGTGCCAGCCCCGAATTAGGTAGTTCAGGAAAGAACACTGAAGCTTTCTTT
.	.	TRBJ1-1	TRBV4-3	CASSQEMGVGTEAFF	TGCGCCAGCAGCCAAGAGATGGGCGTAGGAACTGAAGCTTTCTTT
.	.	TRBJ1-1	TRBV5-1	CASSLGGSQVTEAFF	TGCGCCAGCAGCTTAGGAGGGTCCCAAGTCACTGAAGCTTTCTTT
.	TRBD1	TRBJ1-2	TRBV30	CAWIPGTGSGYTF	TGTGCCTGGATCCCCGGGACAGGGAGTGGCTACACCTTC
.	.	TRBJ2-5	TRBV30	CAWSPPSFVETQYF	TGTGCCTGGAGCCCTCCCTCCTTCGTAGAGACCCAGTACTTC
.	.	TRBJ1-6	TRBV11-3	CASSLRQPNSPLHF	TGTGCCAGCAGCTTACGACAGCCAAATTCACCCCTCCACTTT
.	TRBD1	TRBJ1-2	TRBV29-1	CSVTGTGGWGYTF	TGCAGCGTTACCGGGACAGGGGGCTGGGGCTACACCTTC
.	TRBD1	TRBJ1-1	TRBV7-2	CASSFTGVGTEAFF	TGTGCCAGCAGCTTCACAGGGGTTGGCACTGAAGCTTTCTTT
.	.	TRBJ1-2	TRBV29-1	CSVVRSNYGYTF	TGCAGCGTTGTTCGGAGTAACTATGGCTACACCTTC
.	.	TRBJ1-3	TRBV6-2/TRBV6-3	CASSYAYSGNTIYF	TGTGCCAGCAGTTACGCGTACTCTGGAAACACCATATATTTT
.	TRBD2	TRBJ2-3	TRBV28	CASSPSGRDPDTQYF	TGTGCCAGCAGCCCCAGCGGGAGAGATCCAGATACGCAGTATTTT
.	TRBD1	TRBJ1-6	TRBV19	CASTLSGTANSPLHF	TGTGCCAGTACTCTTAGCGGGACAGCTAATTCACCCCTCCACTTT
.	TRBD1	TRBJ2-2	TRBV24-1	CATRLTGIYSPGELFF	TGTGCCACCCGACTGACAGGGATCTATTCTCCCGGGGAGCTGTTTTTT
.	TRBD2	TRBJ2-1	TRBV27	CASSLSPGTSQNEQFF	TGTGCCAGCAGTTTATCCCCCGGGACTAGTCAAAATGAGCAGTTCTTC
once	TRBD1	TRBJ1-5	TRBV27	CASAPLGTENQPQHF	TGTGCCAGCGCACCGCTAGGGACAGAGAATCAGCCCCAGCATTTT
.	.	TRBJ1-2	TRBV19	CASSILHTTQRFYGYTF	TGTGCCAGTAGTATACTGCACACCACTCAGAGGTTCTATGGCTACACCTTC
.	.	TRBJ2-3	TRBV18	CASSQQGRDTQYF	TGTGCCAGCTCACAACAGGGTAGAGATACGCAGTATTTT
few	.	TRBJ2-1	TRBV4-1	CASSQEYGSGSYNEQFF	TGCGCCAGCAGCCAAGAGTACGGGAGTGGGTCCTACAATGAGCAGTTCTTC
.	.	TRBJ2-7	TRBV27	CASSLGAGRREQYF	TGTGCCAGCAGTTTGGGGGCAGGGCGGAGGGAGCAGTACTTC
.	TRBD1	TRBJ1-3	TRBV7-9	CASSRGQGNTIYF	TGTGCCAGCAGCCGGGGACAGGGAAACACCATATATTTT
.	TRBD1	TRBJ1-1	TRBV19	CASNGDRAPTEAFF	TGTGCCAGTAATGGGGACAGGGCCCCCACTGAAGCTTTCTTT
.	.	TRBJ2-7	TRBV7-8	CASSLAGSIVSYEQYF	TGTGCCAGCAGCTTAGCGGGCAGCATAGTCTCCTACGAGCAGTACTTC
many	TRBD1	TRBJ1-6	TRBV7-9	CASSSTGPNSPLHF	TGTGCCAGCAGCTCGACAGGGCCCAATTCACCCCTCCACTTT
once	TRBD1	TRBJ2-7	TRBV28	CASSLGDRGTEQYF	TGTGCCAGCAGTTTAGGGGACAGGGGCACCGAGCAGTACTTC
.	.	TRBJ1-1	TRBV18	CASSPQTGHANTEAFF	TGTGCCAGCTCCCCTCAAACGGGACATGCGAACACTGAAGCTTTCTTT
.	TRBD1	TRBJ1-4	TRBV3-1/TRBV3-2	CASSHPGGLTEKLFF	TGTGCCAGCAGCCACCCAGGGGGATTGACTGAAAAACTGTTTTTT
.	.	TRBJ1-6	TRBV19	CASSIAGGRNSPLHF	TGTGCCAGTAGTATTGCCGGGGGGCGGAATTCACCCCTCCACTTT
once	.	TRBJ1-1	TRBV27	CASSLQGRVGTEAFF	TGTGCCAGCAGTTTACAGGGAAGAGTGGGGACTGAAGCTTTCTTT
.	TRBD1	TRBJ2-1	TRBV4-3	CASSQDGTGSYNEQFF	TGCGCCAGCAGCCAGGACGGGACAGGCTCCTACAATGAGCAGTTCTTC
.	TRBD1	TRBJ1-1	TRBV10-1	CASSGGQGAGTEAFF	TGCGCCAGCAGCGGAGGACAGGGGGCAGGCACTGAAGCTTTCTTT
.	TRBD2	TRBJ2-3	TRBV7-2	CASSSHVGLELFLF	TGTGCCAGCAGCTCCCACGTCGGACTAGAATTGTTCCTTTTT
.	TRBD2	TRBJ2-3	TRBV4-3	CASSQLTGLDGTDTQYF	TGCGCCAGCAGCCAACTGACGGGACTAGATGGGACAGATACGCAGTATTTT
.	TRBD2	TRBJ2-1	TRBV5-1	CASSQFGLAGDFEQFF	TGCGCCAGCAGCCAGTTCGGACTAGCGGGAGATTTTGAGCAGTTCTTC
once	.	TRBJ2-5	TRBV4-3	CASSQDIDLSETQYF	TGCGCCAGCAGCCAAGATATTGACTTATCGGAGACCCAGTACTTC
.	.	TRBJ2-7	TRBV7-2	CASSLAGVSLSEISYEQYF	TGTGCCAGCAGCTTAGCAGGGGTGTCCCTTTCGGAGATCTCCTACGAGCAGTACTTC